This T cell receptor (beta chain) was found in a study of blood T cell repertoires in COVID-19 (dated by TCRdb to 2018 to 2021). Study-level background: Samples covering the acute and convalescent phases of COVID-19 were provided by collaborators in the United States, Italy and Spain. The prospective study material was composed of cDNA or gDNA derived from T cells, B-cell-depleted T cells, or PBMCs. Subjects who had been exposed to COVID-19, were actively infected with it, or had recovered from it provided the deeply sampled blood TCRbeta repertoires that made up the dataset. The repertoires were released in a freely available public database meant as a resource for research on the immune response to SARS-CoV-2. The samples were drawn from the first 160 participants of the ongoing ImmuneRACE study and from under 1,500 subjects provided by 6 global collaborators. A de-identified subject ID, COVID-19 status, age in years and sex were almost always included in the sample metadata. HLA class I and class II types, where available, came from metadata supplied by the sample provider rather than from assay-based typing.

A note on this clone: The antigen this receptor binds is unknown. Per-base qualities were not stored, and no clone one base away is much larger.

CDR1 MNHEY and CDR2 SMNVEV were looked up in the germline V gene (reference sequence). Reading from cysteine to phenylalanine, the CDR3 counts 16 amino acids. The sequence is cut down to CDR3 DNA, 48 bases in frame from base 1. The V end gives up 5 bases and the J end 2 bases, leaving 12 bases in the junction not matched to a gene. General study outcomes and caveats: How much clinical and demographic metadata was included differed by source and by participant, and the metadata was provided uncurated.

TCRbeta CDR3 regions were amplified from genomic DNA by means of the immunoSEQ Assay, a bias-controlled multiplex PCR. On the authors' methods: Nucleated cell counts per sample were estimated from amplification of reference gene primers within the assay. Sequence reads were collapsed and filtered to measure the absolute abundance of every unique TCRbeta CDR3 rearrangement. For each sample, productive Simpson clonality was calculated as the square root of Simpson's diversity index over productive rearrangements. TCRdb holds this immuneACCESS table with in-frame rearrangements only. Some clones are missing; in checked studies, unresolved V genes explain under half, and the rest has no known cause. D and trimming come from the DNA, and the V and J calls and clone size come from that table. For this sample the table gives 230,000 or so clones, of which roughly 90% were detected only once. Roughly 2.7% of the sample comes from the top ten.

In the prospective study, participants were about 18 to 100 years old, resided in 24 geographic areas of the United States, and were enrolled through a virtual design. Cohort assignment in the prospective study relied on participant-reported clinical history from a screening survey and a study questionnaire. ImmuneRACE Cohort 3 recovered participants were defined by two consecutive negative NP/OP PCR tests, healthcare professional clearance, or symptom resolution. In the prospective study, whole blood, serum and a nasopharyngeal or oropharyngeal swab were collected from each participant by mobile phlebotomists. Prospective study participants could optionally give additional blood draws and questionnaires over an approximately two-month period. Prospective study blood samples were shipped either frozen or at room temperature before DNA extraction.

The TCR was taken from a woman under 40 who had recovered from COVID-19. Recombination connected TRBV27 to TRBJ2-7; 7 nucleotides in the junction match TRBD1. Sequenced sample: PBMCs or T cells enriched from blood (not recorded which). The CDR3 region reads CASSRPSETGTYEQYF. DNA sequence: TGTGCCAGCAGTCGACCCTCCGAGACAGGGACCTACGAGCAGTACTTC.